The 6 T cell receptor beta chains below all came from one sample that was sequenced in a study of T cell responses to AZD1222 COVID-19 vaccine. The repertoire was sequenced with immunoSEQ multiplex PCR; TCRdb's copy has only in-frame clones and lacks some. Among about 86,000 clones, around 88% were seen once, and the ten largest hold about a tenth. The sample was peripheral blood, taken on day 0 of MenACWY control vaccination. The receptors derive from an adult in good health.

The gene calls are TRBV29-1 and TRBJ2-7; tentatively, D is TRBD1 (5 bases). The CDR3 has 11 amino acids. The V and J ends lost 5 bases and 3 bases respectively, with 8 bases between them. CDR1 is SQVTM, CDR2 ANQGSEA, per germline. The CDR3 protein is CSVLRGYEQYF. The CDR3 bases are TGCAGCGTTCTAAGGGGCTACGAGCAGTACTTC.

This CDR3 is CASSWGGDQETQYF. In DNA form, the CDR3 reads TGTGCCAGCAGCTGGGGGGGAGACCAAGAGACCCAGTACTTC. The chain carries TRBV5-6 and TRBJ2-5, with 7 nucleotides matching TRBD2. The J segment lost 0 bases and the V segment lost 3 bases, leaving 2 bases of the junction unmatched. Germline CDR1 SGHDT, CDR2 YYEEEE. This CDR3 is built from 14 residues. The whole variable domain, remainder taken from reference TRBV5-6 and TRBJ2-5, is DAGVTQSPTHLIKTRGQQVTLRCSPKSGHDTVSWYQQALGQGPQFIFQYYEEEERQRGNFPDRFSGHQFPNYSSELNVNALLLGDSALYLCASSWGGDQETQYFGPGTRLLVL.

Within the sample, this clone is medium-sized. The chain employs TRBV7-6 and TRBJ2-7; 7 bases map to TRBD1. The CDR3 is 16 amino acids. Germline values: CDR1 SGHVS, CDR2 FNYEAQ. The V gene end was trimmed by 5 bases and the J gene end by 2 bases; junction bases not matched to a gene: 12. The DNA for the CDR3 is TGTGCCAGCAGCGAACTGGGATGGGACAGTCCCTACGAGCAGTACTTC. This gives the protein CASSELGWDSPYEQYF.

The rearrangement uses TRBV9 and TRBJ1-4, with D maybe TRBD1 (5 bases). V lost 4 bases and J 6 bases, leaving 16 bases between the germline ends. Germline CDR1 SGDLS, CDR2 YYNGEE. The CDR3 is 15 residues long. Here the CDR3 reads CASSTHSGTDEKLFF. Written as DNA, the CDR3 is TGTGCCAGCAGCACCCATTCCGGGACGGATGAAAAACTGTTTTTT.

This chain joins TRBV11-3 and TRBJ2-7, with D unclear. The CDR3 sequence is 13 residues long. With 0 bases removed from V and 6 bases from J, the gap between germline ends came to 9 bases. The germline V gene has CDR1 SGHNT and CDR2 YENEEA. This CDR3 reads CASSLDRGTEQYF. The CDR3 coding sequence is TGTGCCAGCAGCTTAGATCGTGGAACCGAGCAGTACTTC. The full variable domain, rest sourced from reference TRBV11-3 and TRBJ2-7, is EAGVVQSPRYKIIEKKQPVAFWCNPISGHNTLYWYLQNLGQGPELLIRYENEEAVDDSQLPKDRFSAERLKGVDSTLKIQPAELGDSAVYLCASSLDRGTEQYFGPGTRLTVT.

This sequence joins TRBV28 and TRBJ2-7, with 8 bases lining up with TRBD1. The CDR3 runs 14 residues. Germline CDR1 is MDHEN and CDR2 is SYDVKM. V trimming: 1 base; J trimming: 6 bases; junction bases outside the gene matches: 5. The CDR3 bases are TGTGCCAGCAGTTTATTGCAGGGGGCGTTCGAGCAGTACTTC. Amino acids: CASSLLQGAFEQYF.